The 24 T cell receptor beta chains in this list originate from one sample, sequenced in a study of cytomegalovirus exposure and HLA in healthy donors. The study ran its PCR with 60 Vbeta and 13 Jbeta primers. Data came from immunoSEQ multiplex PCR; TCRdb stores just in-frame clones and leaves some out. In all, the sample yields around 120,000 clones. What was sequenced was PBMCs. These receptor sequences come from a man younger than 30 in good health and CMV-seronegative.

The chain couples TRBV6-5 to TRBJ1-1; 11 nucleotides align to TRBD1. After removal of 6 bases from V and 5 bases from J, the junction contained 8 bases not matched to a gene. The germline gives CDR1 MNHEY, CDR2 SVGAGI. The CDR3 is 15 residues long. The CDR3 DNA is TGTGCCAGCAGATTTAGGGGACAGGGGGGAACTGAAGCTTTCTTT. It yields the protein CASRFRGQGGTEAFF.

This rearrangement joins TRBV27 to TRBJ2-5; weak D call: TRBD1 (5 bases). Per the germline V gene, CDR1 is MNHEY and CDR2 is SMNVEV (reference sequence). The CDR3 extends over 14 amino acids. V was cut by 2 bases and J by 2 bases, with 9 bases left in between. DNA for the CDR3: TGTGCCAGCAGTTTAAGGCAGGGACAAGAGACCCAGTACTTC. It is translated as CASSLRQGQETQYF.

This CDR3 reads CASSQGLAGLSSYNEQFF. CDR3 DNA sequence: TGTGCCAGCAGCCAAGGACTAGCGGGTTTAAGCTCCTACAATGAGCAGTTCTTC. The chain recombines TRBV11-2 with TRBJ2-1; 11 bases align to TRBD2. With V trimmed by 5 bases and J by 0 bases, 9 bases remained unmatched. The CDR3 length is 18 residues. The germline CDR1 and CDR2 sequences are SGHAT and FQNNGV.

The chain has TRBV7-6 and TRBJ2-1; TRBD1 aligns across 10 bases. V lost 5 bases and J lost 3; bases outside the gene matches: 4. The CDR3 covers 15 residues. The germline CDR1 and CDR2 sequences are SGHVS and FNYEAQ. CDR3 nucleotide sequence: TGTGCCAGCAGCCGCGGACAGGGGGTCTACAATGAGCAGTTCTTC. Its translation is CASSRGQGVYNEQFF.

The chain uses TRBV4-1 and TRBJ1-2; perhaps TRBD1 as D (5 bases). V was clipped by 5 bases and J by 2 bases, with 15 bases between them. CDR1 is MGHRA, CDR2 YSYEKL, per germline. CDR3 length: 15 amino acids. CDR3: CASSAPHDRNYGYTF. The CDR3, as DNA: TGCGCCAGCAGCGCGCCTCATGACAGAAACTATGGCTACACCTTC.

The V and J genes are TRBV2 and TRBJ1-5; D is unresolved. V lost 6 bases, J lost 11 bases, and 11 bases lay in between. The CDR3 extends over 11 amino acids. Germline-derived CDR1 and CDR2 are SNHLY and FYNNEI. CDR3 sequence (DNA): TGTGCCAGCAGACAGAACTTGGCCCAGCATTTT. It specifies CASRQNLAQHF.

As concerns this clone: One end of the junction varies from germline; a read error may be responsible. The J gene is TRBJ2-7, the V gene TRBV7-7; 7 nucleotides agree with TRBD1. CDR3 size: 19 residues. Germline assignment: CDR1 SSHAT and CDR2 FNYEAQ (reference sequence). CDR3: CASSLAPASRTGRSYEQYF. In DNA, the CDR3 is TGTGCTAGCAGCTTAGCACCCGCTAGCCGGACAGGCCGGTCCTACGAGCAGTACTTC.

V gene TRBV13 combines with J gene TRBJ1-6; 9 bases are shared with TRBD1. Germline V CDR1 and CDR2: PRHDT, FYEKMQ (reference sequence). The CDR3 contains 13 residues. J was trimmed by 7 bases and V by 8 bases; bases with no gene match: 3. Here the CDR3 DNA reads TGTGCCAGCGCGGGACAGGGAAATTCACCCCTCCACTTT. This codes for CASAGQGNSPLHF.

The chain joins TRBV11-3 to TRBJ2-1; 14 nucleotides agree with TRBD2. Germline CDR1 and CDR2: SGHNT and YENEEA. This CDR3 has 16 amino acids. J was trimmed by 9 bases and V by 1 base; bases with no gene match: 5. This CDR3 reads CASSLGGLAGESEQFF. CDR3 bases: TGTGCCAGCAGCTTAGGGGGACTAGCGGGAGAGAGTGAGCAGTTCTTC. Looking up the rest from reference TRBV11-3 and TRBJ2-1 gives the full variable domain: EAGVVQSPRYKIIEKKQPVAFWCNPISGHNTLYWYLQNLGQGPELLIRYENEEAVDDSQLPKDRFSAERLKGVDSTLKIQPAELGDSAVYLCASSLGGLAGESEQFFGPGTRLTVL.

This chain connects TRBV21-1 to TRBJ1-1; the listed D gene, TRBD1, was not tested against the DNA. TRBV21-1 is a pseudogene segment. The CDR3 consists of 14 residues. The CDR3 loop reads CASSLGQGVSEAFF. CDR3 in DNA: TGTGCCAGCAGCCTTGGACAGGGTGTTAGTGAAGCTTTCTTT.

The chain links TRBV27 to TRBJ2-3; 7 positions match TRBD1. The CDR3 loop spans 17 amino acids. V trimming: 7 bases; J trimming: 1 base; junction bases outside the gene matches: 14. Germline assignment: CDR1 MNHEY and CDR2 SMNVEV (reference sequence). In DNA form, the CDR3 reads TGTGCCAGCATCCTAACGTCCCAGGGGGTTGGCACAGATACGCAGTATTTT. Translated: CASILTSQGVGTDTQYF.

J is TRBJ2-2 and V is TRBV10-1, with 10 positions matching TRBD1. J lost 0 bases, V lost 4 bases, and 8 bases had no gene match. The CDR3 consists of 18 residues. Per the germline V gene, CDR1 is WNHNN and CDR2 is SYGVQD (reference sequence). This CDR3 is CASSGPDRGSANTGELFF. CDR3 DNA: TGCGCCAGCAGTGGCCCGGACAGGGGGTCCGCGAACACCGGGGAGCTGTTTTTT.

The chain is built from TRBV27 and TRBJ1-5, with TRBD1 matching 7 bases. This CDR3 spans 14 amino acids. Germline V CDR1 and CDR2: MNHEY, SMNVEV (reference sequence). V was clipped by 10 bases and J by 9 bases; unmatched bases: 15. The CDR3 nucleotides read TGTGCCACCGAAGACAGGGCCGCCTCCCCGCCCCAGCATTTT. Translated: CATEDRAASPPQHF.

The CDR3 loop is CASSLAQGLTFTDTQYF. For the CDR3, the DNA is TGTGCCAGCAGCTTGGCCCAGGGACTAACTTTCACAGATACGCAGTATTTT. The rearrangement uses TRBV5-8 and TRBJ2-3; 7 positions agree with TRBD2. CDR1 and CDR2 from the germline V gene are SGHTS and YDEGEE. V was clipped by 0 bases and J by 2 bases; unmatched bases: 9. The CDR3 loop spans 17 amino acids.

The gene calls are TRBV5-6 and TRBJ1-6; D perhaps matches TRBD1 (6 bases). Germline CDR1 SGHDT, CDR2 YYEEEE. The CDR3 consists of 16 residues. Trimming stripped 2 bases from V and 2 bases from J, with 11 bases between. This CDR3 is CASSFLGAAYNSPLHF. CDR3 in DNA: TGTGCCAGCAGCTTCTTGGGGGCTGCCTATAATTCACCCCTCCACTTT.

The V gene is TRBV14, the J gene TRBJ2-2, with 8 bases lining up with TRBD1. CDR3 size: 17 residues. V dropped 4 bases and J dropped 3; count of bases not matched to a gene: 10. Germline V gene lookup returns CDR1 SGHDN and CDR2 FVKESK. CDR3: CASSRRGPLQYTGELFF. The CDR3 DNA reads as TGTGCCAGCAGCCGCAGGGGGCCCTTACAGTACACCGGGGAGCTGTTTTTT.

The V gene is TRBV5-1, the J gene TRBJ2-2; 10 nucleotides match TRBD1. Germline trimming cut 0 bases from V and 7 bases from J; bases unmatched to any gene: 6. Germline values: CDR1 SGHRS, CDR2 YFSETQ. CDR3 size: 16 residues. The CDR3 spells CASSLVGTGAVGELFF. CDR3 coding DNA: TGCGCCAGCAGCTTGGTTGGGACAGGGGCGGTCGGGGAGCTGTTTTTT.

The chain has TRBV7-9 and TRBJ2-3, with D possibly matching TRBD2 (6 bases). Trimming left V 3 bases short and J 2 bases short, with 9 bases between. Germline loops: CDR1 SEHNR, CDR2 FQNEAQ (reference sequence). CDR3 length: 14 amino acids. The CDR3 sequence: CASSFTGDTDTQYF. The CDR3 nucleotides read TGTGCCAGCAGCTTTACGGGGGACACAGATACGCAGTATTTT. Based on the CDR3 plus reference TRBV7-9 and TRBJ2-3, the full variable domain is DTGVSQNPRHKITKRGQNVTFRCDPISEHNRLYWYRQTLGQGPEFLTYFQNEAQLEKSRLLSDRFSAERPKGSFSTLEIQRTEQGDSAMYLCASSFTGDTDTQYFGPGTRLTVL.

V is TRBV2 and J is TRBJ1-6; a possible D gene is TRBD1 (6 bases). The CDR3 runs 17 residues. Trimming stripped 6 bases from V and 0 bases from J, with 15 bases between. The V gene's germline CDR1 is SNHLY and CDR2 FYNNEI. DNA for the CDR3: TGTGCCAGCAGGGGGACATTATCCCGCTCCTATAATTCACCCCTCCACTTT. Translated: CASRGTLSRSYNSPLHF. Full variable domain (remainder filled in from reference TRBV2 and TRBJ1-6): EPEVTQTPSHQVTQMGQEVILRCVPISNHLYFYWYRQILGQKVEFLVSFYNNEISEKSEIFDDQFSVERPDGSNFTLKIRSTKLEDSAMYFCASRGTLSRSYNSPLHFGNGTRLTVT.

CDR3 residues: CASSLAGVDHTEAFF. The CDR3 coding sequence is TGTGCCAGCAGCTTGGCAGGGGTCGATCACACTGAAGCTTTCTTT. The gene calls are TRBV5-4 and TRBJ1-1; maybe TRBD1 (6 bases). The V gene's germline CDR1 is SGHNT and CDR2 YYREEE (reference sequence). This CDR3 is built from 15 residues. V lost 0 bases and J 3 bases, leaving 12 bases between the germline ends.

The chain is built from TRBV7-9 and TRBJ1-2; TRBD1 might be the D (5 bases). The CDR3 is 13 residues long. Trimming took off 5 bases at V and 4 bases at J, with 11 bases between the two ends. Germline loops: CDR1 SEHNR, CDR2 FQNEAQ (reference sequence). CDR3 residues: CASSPTASYGYTF. DNA for the CDR3: TGTGCCAGCAGCCCGACAGCGTCCTATGGCTACACCTTC.

This sequence joins TRBV7-6 and TRBJ2-5, with D tentatively TRBD2 (6 bases). V shed 2 bases and J shed 5 bases, with 6 bases lying between them. This CDR3 contains 12 residues. In germline, CDR1 is SGHVS, CDR2 FNYEAQ. The CDR3 loop is CASSLSGETQYF. CDR3 DNA: TGTGCCAGCAGCTTAAGCGGGGAGACCCAGTACTTC.

This sequence joins TRBV11-2 and TRBJ1-1; a weak D match, TRBD1 (6 bases). V lost 6 bases, J lost 1 base, and 15 bases lay in between. CDR3 length equals 15 residues. The germline gives CDR1 SGHAT, CDR2 FQNNGV. CDR3 residues: CASSRAGHRNTEAFF. The CDR3 DNA sequence: TGTGCCAGCAGTCGAGCGGGACACCGGAACACTGAAGCTTTCTTT.

The chain joins TRBV7-3 to TRBJ2-7, with D perhaps TRBD2 (7 bases). With 5 bases removed from V and 6 bases from J, the gap between germline ends came to 17 bases. The germline V gene has CDR1 SGHTA and CDR2 FQGTGA. This CDR3 has 14 residues. CDR3 loop: CASSLPQGGGEQYF. The CDR3 region has the DNA TGTGCCAGCAGCCTCCCACAGGGAGGGGGCGAGCAGTACTTC.